This TCR beta chain appears in the sequencing data of a study of identifying expanded T cells in peripheral blood. General study points: Two-week clone count variance significantly increased as total template count grew. Technical replicates showed roughly 1.2 changed clones; roughly two weeks roughly 15; four weeks 19.

Generated by immunoSEQ multiplex PCR, the TCRdb table keeps only in-frame clones and is missing some. The sample holds over 100,000 clones; about nine tenths are singletons and the top ten take less than 15%. Healthy donors had no documented immune events, such as infections, while sampled. Remarks on this clone: The target antigen is unknown.

Germline CDR1 and CDR2: MDHEN and SYDVKM. The CDR3 loop spans 13 amino acids. V was clipped by 7 bases and J by 3 bases, with 10 bases between them. The genes are TRBV28 and TRBJ2-1, with a weak D call TRBD2 (6 bases). The specimen was blood. The receptor was derived from a person aged 18 to 75 in good health. CDR3 residues: CASTLANYNEQFF. In nucleotides, the CDR3 is TGTGCCAGCACTCTAGCGAACTACAATGAGCAGTTCTTC.